A selection of T cell receptor beta chains follows, all from one sample in a study of beta chain features in type 1 diabetes. Clones were sequenced by immunoSEQ multiplex PCR, and TCRdb holds only the in-frame ones, with some missing. The sample has approximately 140,000 clones, approximately 10% seen once. The sequenced material came from central memory CD4+ T cells from blood. Receptor source: a man younger than 40 with type 1 diabetes. The CDR3 runs from the conserved cysteine through the conserved F or W. Fields, in order: D gene, clone size, J gene, V gene, CDR3 DNA, CDR3 protein. D genes are given only for firm matches. The size of a clone is reported for some rows only, either as once, few or many, or as a class for expanded clones.

d_gene: TRBD1; abundance: -; j_gene: TRBJ1-2; v_gene: TRBV2; CDR3nt: TGTGCCACCAACCGGGACAGGGGTAACTATGGCTACACCTTC; CDR3aa: CATNRDRGNYGYTF
d_gene: TRBD2; abundance: few; j_gene: TRBJ2-7; v_gene: TRBV5-4; CDR3nt: TGTGCCAGCAGCTTCCCCCGCAGTAGCGGGGTACCTTACGAGCAGTACTTC; CDR3aa: CASSFPRSSGVPYEQYF
d_gene: -; abundance: few; j_gene: TRBJ2-1; v_gene: TRBV9; CDR3nt: TGTGCCAGCAGCGTAGAGGGGCAGGGCGGAAATGAGCAGTTCTTC; CDR3aa: CASSVEGQGGNEQFF
d_gene: TRBD2; abundance: -; j_gene: TRBJ2-3; v_gene: TRBV5-1; CDR3nt: TGCGCCAGCAGCCCGATGGGGGTGCGGGGGACCTCAGATACGCAGTATTTT; CDR3aa: CASSPMGVRGTSDTQYF
d_gene: -; abundance: few; j_gene: TRBJ2-7; v_gene: TRBV28; CDR3nt: TGTGCCAGCAGTAAGCGGGACACTTTAGGAGGGCAGTACTTC; CDR3aa: CASSKRDTLGGQYF
d_gene: -; abundance: few; j_gene: TRBJ1-3; v_gene: TRBV23-1; CDR3nt: TGCGCCAGCAGTCAAAGTAACAGTCACTCCTCTGGAAACACCATATATTTT; CDR3aa: CASSQSNSHSSGNTIYF
d_gene: TRBD1; abundance: few; j_gene: TRBJ1-2; v_gene: TRBV5-4; CDR3nt: TGTGCCAGCAGCCCGACAGGGCAATCAAACTATGGCTACACCTTC; CDR3aa: CASSPTGQSNYGYTF
d_gene: -; abundance: -; j_gene: TRBJ2-1; v_gene: TRBV11-2; CDR3nt: TGTGCCAGCAGCTTAAACCCCCAGGGAGAGCAGTTCTTC; CDR3aa: CASSLNPQGEQFF
d_gene: -; abundance: -; j_gene: TRBJ1-6; v_gene: TRBV14; CDR3nt: TGTGCCAGCAGCCAGACAGGAGTTTATAATTCACCCCTCCACTTT; CDR3aa: CASSQTGVYNSPLHF
d_gene: TRBD1; abundance: -; j_gene: TRBJ2-3; v_gene: TRBV7-8; CDR3nt: TGTGCCAGCAGCCCAAGGACAGGGGGGGGTACAGATACGCAGTATTTT; CDR3aa: CASSPRTGGGTDTQYF
d_gene: -; abundance: few; j_gene: TRBJ2-7; v_gene: TRBV6-5; CDR3nt: TGTGCCAGCAGCGTCTCCTCGTCGGTCTACGAGCAGTACTTC; CDR3aa: CASSVSSSVYEQYF
d_gene: TRBD1; abundance: few; j_gene: TRBJ2-7; v_gene: TRBV2; CDR3nt: TGTGCCAGCATTCCGGGACAGGGGGCCTACGAGCAGTACTTC; CDR3aa: CASIPGQGAYEQYF
d_gene: TRBD2; abundance: few; j_gene: TRBJ2-1; v_gene: TRBV11-3; CDR3nt: TGTGCCAGCAGCCCGGGGGGGCGGAGGAATGAGCAGTTCTTC; CDR3aa: CASSPGGRRNEQFF
d_gene: -; abundance: -; j_gene: TRBJ1-3; v_gene: TRBV29-1; CDR3nt: TGCAGCGTTGTTGGGCTCGGAAACACCATATATTTT; CDR3aa: CSVVGLGNTIYF
d_gene: TRBD1; abundance: few; j_gene: TRBJ1-5; v_gene: TRBV19; CDR3nt: TGTGCCAGTAGTGGTACAGGGGGACGACAGCCCCAGCATTTT; CDR3aa: CASSGTGGRQPQHF
d_gene: TRBD1; abundance: -; j_gene: TRBJ2-5; v_gene: TRBV4-3; CDR3nt: TGCGCCAGCAGCCAAGAGGGACAGGGTGACGAGACCCAGTACTTC; CDR3aa: CASSQEGQGDETQYF
d_gene: TRBD2; abundance: -; j_gene: TRBJ2-1; v_gene: TRBV7-9; CDR3nt: TGTGCCAGCAGCTCCCGGGGACTAGCGGGGGGGAGCTCCTACAATGAGCAGTTCTTC; CDR3aa: CASSSRGLAGGSSYNEQFF
d_gene: -; abundance: -; j_gene: TRBJ2-5; v_gene: TRBV4-2; CDR3nt: TGTGCCAGCAGCCCACAGTCAGCTGGGTACCAAGAGACCCAGTACTTC; CDR3aa: CASSPQSAGYQETQYF
d_gene: -; abundance: -; j_gene: TRBJ1-5; v_gene: TRBV30; CDR3nt: TGTGCCTGGACTCGGGGGGCCAATCAGCCCCAGCATTTT; CDR3aa: CAWTRGANQPQHF
d_gene: TRBD2; abundance: few; j_gene: TRBJ2-7; v_gene: TRBV6-9; CDR3nt: TGTGCCAGCACTATACCGGGGGGGCATAACGAGCAGTACTTC; CDR3aa: CASTIPGGHNEQYF
d_gene: TRBD2; abundance: few; j_gene: TRBJ2-5; v_gene: TRBV4-2; CDR3nt: TGTGCCAGCAGCCAAGGGTCAGCGGGGGTCCAAGAGACCCAGTACTTC; CDR3aa: CASSQGSAGVQETQYF
d_gene: -; abundance: many; j_gene: TRBJ2-3; v_gene: TRBV5-1; CDR3nt: TGCGCCAGCAGCTTGGATCTTAATACGCAGTATTTT; CDR3aa: CASSLDLNTQYF
d_gene: -; abundance: -; j_gene: TRBJ2-5; v_gene: TRBV4-3; CDR3nt: TGCGCCAGCAGCCACGGGGGAGGAGGAGGCTACCAAGAGACCCAGTACTTC; CDR3aa: CASSHGGGGGYQETQYF
d_gene: TRBD1; abundance: few; j_gene: TRBJ1-2; v_gene: TRBV19; CDR3nt: TGTGCCAGTAGCCTGACAGGGAACTATGGCTACACCTTC; CDR3aa: CASSLTGNYGYTF
d_gene: -; abundance: -; j_gene: TRBJ2-2; v_gene: TRBV2; CDR3nt: TGTGCCAGCAGGCCTACGTCAATTTGGACCGGGGAGCTGTTTTTT; CDR3aa: CASRPTSIWTGELFF
d_gene: TRBD2; abundance: few; j_gene: TRBJ2-1; v_gene: TRBV5-4; CDR3nt: TGTGCCAGCAGATTGAGCGGGGACCCCTACAATGAGCAGTTCTTC; CDR3aa: CASRLSGDPYNEQFF
d_gene: TRBD2; abundance: -; j_gene: TRBJ2-1; v_gene: TRBV4-2; CDR3nt: TGTGCCAGCAGCCAAGCTGGACTAGCGGGGGGGGTAGGGGATGAGCAGTTCTTC; CDR3aa: CASSQAGLAGGVGDEQFF
d_gene: -; abundance: many; j_gene: TRBJ2-3; v_gene: TRBV4-2; CDR3nt: TGTGCCAGCAGCTCGGACTCCACAGATACGCAGTATTTT; CDR3aa: CASSSDSTDTQYF
d_gene: -; abundance: few; j_gene: TRBJ2-5; v_gene: TRBV9; CDR3nt: TGTGCCAGCAGCGTATTGGGGGGACAAGAGACCCAGTACTTC; CDR3aa: CASSVLGGQETQYF
d_gene: -; abundance: -; j_gene: TRBJ1-2; v_gene: TRBV5-1; CDR3nt: TGCGCCAGCAGCTTGGGTGTAGCGAACTATGGCTACACCTTC; CDR3aa: CASSLGVANYGYTF
d_gene: -; abundance: -; j_gene: TRBJ2-3; v_gene: TRBV4-2; CDR3nt: TGTGCCAGCAGCCATAGAGAGGCAGATACGCAGTATTTT; CDR3aa: CASSHREADTQYF
d_gene: TRBD1; abundance: -; j_gene: TRBJ2-1; v_gene: TRBV6-4; CDR3nt: TGTGCCAGCACCCCTGGGGGGGACAGGGGGCGCTTCGAGTTCTTC; CDR3aa: CASTPGGDRGRFEFF
d_gene: TRBD1; abundance: -; j_gene: TRBJ1-1; v_gene: TRBV25-1; CDR3nt: TGTGCCAGCAGTGAATGGGGACAGGTGAACACTGAAGCTTTCTTT; CDR3aa: CASSEWGQVNTEAFF
d_gene: -; abundance: -; j_gene: TRBJ1-1; v_gene: TRBV12-5; CDR3nt: TGTGCTAGTGGTCGCGGGAACACTGAAGCTTTCTTT; CDR3aa: CASGRGNTEAFF
d_gene: -; abundance: -; j_gene: TRBJ1-5; v_gene: TRBV6-5; CDR3nt: TGTGCCAGCGAGGAGAGTTCCCAGGGGCAAGAGCCCCAGCATTTT; CDR3aa: CASEESSQGQEPQHF
d_gene: -; abundance: -; j_gene: TRBJ2-5; v_gene: TRBV11-2; CDR3nt: TGTGCCAGCAGCTTAAGGCTCGTCGCAGGGCTAGAGACCCAGTACTTC; CDR3aa: CASSLRLVAGLETQYF
d_gene: -; abundance: -; j_gene: TRBJ1-1; v_gene: TRBV6-5; CDR3nt: TGTGCCAGCAGATTTGGACATAGCGGGAACACTGAAGCTTTCTTT; CDR3aa: CASRFGHSGNTEAFF
d_gene: -; abundance: -; j_gene: TRBJ2-2; v_gene: TRBV2; CDR3nt: TGTGCCAGCAAGGGGGTGAACACCGGGGAGCTGTTTTTT; CDR3aa: CASKGVNTGELFF
d_gene: -; abundance: few; j_gene: TRBJ2-2; v_gene: TRBV28; CDR3nt: TGTGCCAGCAGATTAGGTGGGGGGACCAACACCGGGGAGCTGTTTTTT; CDR3aa: CASRLGGGTNTGELFF
d_gene: TRBD2; abundance: once; j_gene: TRBJ2-3; v_gene: TRBV9; CDR3nt: TGTGCCAGCAGGCCCGGGCTAGCGGGGATCACAGATACGCAGTATTTT; CDR3aa: CASRPGLAGITDTQYF
d_gene: TRBD1; abundance: few; j_gene: TRBJ1-6; v_gene: TRBV19; CDR3nt: TGTGCCAGTAGTATCCGGGACAGTTATAATTCACCCCTCCACTTT; CDR3aa: CASSIRDSYNSPLHF
d_gene: TRBD1; abundance: many; j_gene: TRBJ2-1; v_gene: TRBV7-3; CDR3nt: TGTGCCAGCAGCTACAGGGGGCATGAGCAGTTCTTC; CDR3aa: CASSYRGHEQFF
d_gene: TRBD1; abundance: many; j_gene: TRBJ2-5; v_gene: TRBV5-4; CDR3nt: TGTGCCAGCAGCTCACAGGGGGACGCGGAGACCCAGTACTTC; CDR3aa: CASSSQGDAETQYF
d_gene: -; abundance: many; j_gene: TRBJ1-5; v_gene: TRBV30; CDR3nt: TGTGCCTGGAACAAGGGAGCGAGCAATCAGCCCCAGCATTTT; CDR3aa: CAWNKGASNQPQHF
d_gene: TRBD1; abundance: -; j_gene: TRBJ1-1; v_gene: TRBV4-1; CDR3nt: TGCGCCAGCAGCCGACGGGACAGGGGAGATACTGAAGCTTTCTTT; CDR3aa: CASSRRDRGDTEAFF
d_gene: -; abundance: few; j_gene: TRBJ2-1; v_gene: TRBV27; CDR3nt: TGTGCCAGCGGCGGTTGGCGGGGCGATGAGCAGTTCTTC; CDR3aa: CASGGWRGDEQFF
d_gene: TRBD2; abundance: few; j_gene: TRBJ2-7; v_gene: TRBV18; CDR3nt: TGTGCCAGCTCCCCGGGCGGGGGGCTCAACGAGCAGTACTTC; CDR3aa: CASSPGGGLNEQYF
d_gene: -; abundance: many; j_gene: TRBJ1-1; v_gene: TRBV18; CDR3nt: TGTGCCAGCTCACCGGGTTCCGGGGTAGGGACTGAAGCTTTCTTT; CDR3aa: CASSPGSGVGTEAFF
d_gene: -; abundance: -; j_gene: TRBJ1-4; v_gene: TRBV2; CDR3nt: TGTGCCAGCCGACAGCTTAATGAAAAACTGTTTTTT; CDR3aa: CASRQLNEKLFF
d_gene: TRBD1; abundance: -; j_gene: TRBJ2-5; v_gene: TRBV5-1; CDR3nt: TGCGCCAGCAGCCCTGGAGACAGGGGAGAGACCCAGTACTTC; CDR3aa: CASSPGDRGETQYF
d_gene: -; abundance: -; j_gene: TRBJ1-5; v_gene: TRBV18; CDR3nt: TGTGCCAGCTCACCACGTGGGGCGGGGAGCGGCGGCAATCAGCCCCAGCATTTT; CDR3aa: CASSPRGAGSGGNQPQHF
d_gene: TRBD1; abundance: few; j_gene: TRBJ1-5; v_gene: TRBV19; CDR3nt: TGTGCCAGTAGTCCTCCCCGGGACAGGGGAATTCAGCCCCAGCATTTT; CDR3aa: CASSPPRDRGIQPQHF
d_gene: TRBD1; abundance: -; j_gene: TRBJ2-2; v_gene: TRBV7-2; CDR3nt: TGTGCCAGCAGCTTAAGACAGGGGGCCGGCACCGGGGAGCTGTTTTTT; CDR3aa: CASSLRQGAGTGELFF
d_gene: TRBD1; abundance: -; j_gene: TRBJ2-2; v_gene: TRBV28; CDR3nt: TGTGCCAGCAGTTTTTACGGGACAGGGATAAACGGGGAGCTGTTTTTT; CDR3aa: CASSFYGTGINGELFF
d_gene: -; abundance: few; j_gene: TRBJ1-1; v_gene: TRBV27; CDR3nt: TGTGCCAGCAGTTTAAACTACGACGGTCTCACTGAAGCTTTCTTT; CDR3aa: CASSLNYDGLTEAFF
d_gene: -; abundance: -; j_gene: TRBJ1-1; v_gene: TRBV2; CDR3nt: TGTGCCAGCAGTGAAGCGGGCCCATCCTACTCTGAAGCTTTCTTT; CDR3aa: CASSEAGPSYSEAFF
d_gene: TRBD1; abundance: -; j_gene: TRBJ1-1; v_gene: TRBV28; CDR3nt: TGTGCCAGCAGGCAAGCTCACAGGGGCCGCACTGAAGCTTTCTTT; CDR3aa: CASRQAHRGRTEAFF